Listed here are 11 T cell receptor beta chains from one sample, sequenced in a study of response to subunit inactivated influenza vaccine. TCRdb processed the RT-PCR reads anew with MiXCR; each CDR3 protein has one entry. The repertoire consists of 500,000 to 700,000 distinct CDR3 sequences, with around a quarter occurring once and the leading ten covering under 3.5%. The data were also submitted as part of a second study, on T cells expressing NK-cell markers. Per that study: Beta-chain TCR cDNA was generated via 5'RACE template switching with UMIs.

The sequencing used CD4+ T cells sorted from PBMCs, collected 12 days after vaccination. These receptors all stem from a man aged 50-59 years who received an inactivated influenza vaccine.

This sequence joins TRBV2 and TRBJ2-4; D possibly uses TRBD1 or TRBD2 (5 bases each). The CDR3 length is 14 residues. Between the trimmed V and J ends, which lost 0 bases and 6 bases, there was a span of 9 bases. The germline V gene has CDR1 SNHLY and CDR2 FYNNEI. CDR3 amino acids: CASSEARDANIQYF. In DNA form, the CDR3 reads TGTGCCAGCAGTGAAGCCAGGGACGCAAACATTCAGTACTTC.

This chain uses TRBV27 with TRBJ1-1, with TRBD1 matching over 9 bases. The CDR3 contains 13 residues. V gave up 6 bases and J gave up 5 bases; unmatched junction bases: 4. Germline CDR1 is MNHEY and CDR2 is SMNVEV (reference sequence). DNA of the CDR3: TGTGCCAGCAGATACAGGGGGCTGACTGAAGCTTTCTTT. This sequence encodes CASRYRGLTEAFF.

This chain joins TRBV20-1 and TRBJ2-1, with TRBD2 matching over 14 bases. This CDR3 contains 15 residues. J was trimmed by 8 bases and V by 8 bases; bases with no gene match: 11. Germline CDR1 reads DFQATT; CDR2 reads SNEGSKA (reference sequence). The CDR3 region is CSPTGTSGSGYEQFF. The CDR3 nucleotides read TGCAGTCCGACCGGGACTAGCGGGAGTGGCTATGAGCAGTTCTTC.

V and J are TRBV7-2 and TRBJ2-3; 8 bases agree with TRBD2. This CDR3 is 16 amino acids long. V shed 0 bases, J shed 6 bases, and the junction held 8 bases outside the gene matches. CDR1 and CDR2 (germline): SGHTA, FQGNSA. The CDR3 region has the DNA TGTGCCAGCAGCTTAGCTGGGCGGGGGGTTATGGATACGCAGTATTTT. This encodes CASSLAGRGVMDTQYF.

The chain combines TRBV5-1 with TRBJ2-7; 7 bases align to TRBD1. V lost 4 bases and J lost 4; bases outside the gene matches: 5. This CDR3 is built from 13 residues. Germline-derived CDR1 and CDR2 are SGHRS and YFSETQ. CDR3 sequence: CASSHDREYEQYF. CDR3 coding DNA: TGCGCCAGCAGCCACGACAGGGAGTACGAGCAGTACTTC.

The J gene is TRBJ2-2, the V gene TRBV4-3; unclear D gene. This CDR3 has 15 residues. Trimming removed 0 bases from V and 4 bases from J, with 9 bases in between. CDR1 is LGHNA and CDR2 is YSLEER in the germline V gene. DNA for the CDR3: TGCGCCAGCAGCCAAGAAGGCTTAGGCACCGGGGAGCTGTTTTTT. It codes for CASSQEGLGTGELFF.

This clonotype was detected many times. The junction does not match germline at one end; this may be a read error. The J gene is TRBJ2-2, the V gene TRBV5-1; 11 bases are shared with TRBD2. Per the germline V gene, CDR1 is SGHRS and CDR2 is YFSETQ. There are 16 residues in the CDR3. In DNA form, the CDR3 reads TGTGCCAGCAGCTCGGGACTAGCGGCGAACACCGGGGAGCTGTTTTTT. Amino acids: CASSSGLAANTGELFF.

The chain recombines TRBV7-2 with TRBJ2-1; the D gene could be TRBD1 or TRBD2 (5 bases each). V was trimmed by 5 bases and J by 6 bases, leaving 17 bases between them. CDR3 size: 15 residues. The germline V gene has CDR1 SGHTA and CDR2 FQGNSA. In nucleotides, the CDR3 is TGTGCCAGCAGCCCCGGTGGGGCGGGCTTCAATGAGCAGTTCTTC. This gives the protein CASSPGGAGFNEQFF.

This clonotype was detected ten times or more. The chain recombines TRBV11-1 with TRBJ1-1; D is undetermined. Germline CDR1 and CDR2: SGHAT and FQDESV (reference sequence). The V end was cut by 0 bases, the J end by 5 bases, with 7 bases between. The CDR3 contains 13 residues. This chain's CDR3 is CASSLAPSTEAFF. The CDR3 nucleotides read TGTGCCAGCAGCTTAGCGCCGTCGACTGAAGCTTTCTTT.

This clonotype was seen more than once but under ten times. The V call is TRBV6-5, the J call TRBJ2-3; 13 bases match TRBD2. Germline V gene sequence: CDR1 MNHEY, CDR2 SVGAGI. The V and J ends lost 0 bases and 0 bases, in that order; junction bases with no gene match: 6. The CDR3 loop spans 19 amino acids. CDR3 sequence (DNA): TGTGCCAGCAGTTACTCGAGACTAGCGGGGGGACCAAGCACAGATACGCAGTATTTT. Protein product: CASSYSRLAGGPSTDTQYF.

The chain has TRBV20-1 and TRBJ2-5; no firm D call. This CDR3 comprises 13 residues. Trimming stripped 0 bases from V and 5 bases from J, with 10 bases between. Germline V lookup: CDR1 DFQATT, CDR2 SNEGSKA (reference sequence). As DNA, the CDR3 is TGCAGTGCTAGAGATCAAGTGGGGGAGACCCAGTACTTC. As protein: CSARDQVGETQYF.